This is a list of T cell receptor beta chains from one sample in a study of cytomegalovirus exposure and HLA in healthy donors. Here immunoSEQ multiplex PCR was the method, and the copy in TCRdb shows in-frame clones only, minus some. This sample carries over 75,000 clones, nearly 80% of them seen once, and the ten largest clones take around 6%. The sequenced material came from PBMCs. The receptors shown here come from a female donor in good health and CMV-seronegative. Each CDR3 is given with its conserved first and last residue. D genes are given only for firm matches.

cdr3_length,v_call,j_call,d_call,cdr3_aa
15,TRBV5-1,TRBJ2-3,TRBD2,CASSESSGWGDTQYF
16,TRBV4-3,TRBJ2-2,TRBD1,CASSQGQGANTGELFF
19,TRBV5-4,TRBJ2-5,TRBD2,CASSAVGSGRLAGGETQYF
15,TRBV2,TRBJ2-7,TRBD1,CARSDPRQGNHEQYF
18,TRBV4-1,TRBJ2-5,TRBD1,CASSLGKTGTAYQETQYF
15,TRBV5-8,TRBJ1-1,TRBD1,CASSRRTGGNTEAFF
13,TRBV5-4,TRBJ2-7,TRBD1,CASSLDRGYEQYF
13,TRBV30,TRBJ1-5,TRBD1,CASGRGQNQPQHF
17,TRBV30,TRBJ2-2,TRBD1,CAWSLTYRGTNTGELFF
15,TRBV18,TRBJ2-3,TRBD2,CASSPESGIGDTQYF
16,TRBV28,TRBJ1-5,TRBD1,CASSPAGQGLNQPQHF
16,TRBV28,TRBJ1-6,TRBD1,CASSLYIQGYNSPLHF
15,TRBV28,TRBJ1-5,.,CASSPGGISNQPQHF
16,TRBV6-4,TRBJ2-2,.,CASAAGAGQNTGELFF
12,TRBV19,TRBJ1-4,.,CASTLGSEKLFF
15,TRBV5-8,TRBJ1-2,.,CASSLEAGQGYGYTF
15,TRBV6-5,TRBJ1-4,TRBD1,CASRTEQGADEKLFF
14,TRBV7-2,TRBJ2-7,TRBD2,CASSLRGDRHEQYF
16,TRBV30,TRBJ1-5,.,CAWRHTGIGSNQPQHF
14,TRBV5-1,TRBJ1-4,TRBD1,CASSQQGAGEKLFF
14,TRBV9,TRBJ1-4,TRBD1,CARRTGLLNEKLFF
17,TRBV15,TRBJ2-3,.,CATSRDGRILLSGTQYF
15,TRBV4-1,TRBJ1-4,.,CASSLGRGPNEKLFF
14,TRBV7-9,TRBJ2-3,TRBD2,CASRPTSGGGTQYF
16,TRBV28,TRBJ2-3,TRBD2,CASSFSSGGHTDTQYF
13,TRBV30,TRBJ2-4,.,CAWSGSGENIQYF
16,TRBV4-2,TRBJ2-1,TRBD1,CASSQIQGAAYNEQFF
17,TRBV28,TRBJ2-1,TRBD2,CASTIYRASGVHNEQFF
15,TRBV7-9,TRBJ1-1,.,CASSSQPQINTEAFF
14,TRBV11-2,TRBJ2-5,.,CASSLEMSSETQYF
18,TRBV4-1,TRBJ2-1,TRBD2,CASSQSGLAGDLLWEQFF
15,TRBV7-2,TRBJ1-1,.,CASSLSGRMNTEAFF
14,TRBV6-1,TRBJ2-4,.,CASSEVLAKNIQYF
14,TRBV29-1,TRBJ2-3,TRBD2,CSVGLGLAVDTQYF
15,TRBV11-2,TRBJ2-2,.,CASSLDRGRLGELFF
13,TRBV30,TRBJ2-5,.,CAWGRRGRETQYF
14,TRBV6-1,TRBJ2-1,.,CASSENGGYNEQFF
16,TRBV19,TRBJ2-2,TRBD2,CASSMPSGTITGELFF
16,TRBV5-6,TRBJ2-1,TRBD1,CASSLIPRGSYNEQFF
15,TRBV18,TRBJ1-2,.,CASSPGTRANYGYTF
15,TRBV9,TRBJ1-6,TRBD1,CASSAQGGELSPLHF
13,TRBV11-2,TRBJ1-2,.,CASSLGEGYGYTF
16,TRBV7-5,TRBJ1-1,.,CARSLGKDWEGTEAFF
14,TRBV11-3,TRBJ2-7,.,CASSIATGPYEQYF
12,TRBV28,TRBJ2-7,.,CASSLANYEQYF
16,TRBV5-1,TRBJ2-7,TRBD1,CASSLDGTGGTYEQYF
14,TRBV5-1,TRBJ1-1,.,CASSLAGGYTEAFF
13,TRBV2,TRBJ2-5,.,CASSGGDQETQYF
15,TRBV5-1,TRBJ2-2,TRBD2,CASSSVAGVSGELFF
11,TRBV28,TRBJ2-7,.,CASSSIYEQYF
18,TRBV5-1,TRBJ2-1,TRBD2,CASSLGLAGASSYNEQFF
16,TRBV13,TRBJ2-5,TRBD2,CASSLSGGPDQETQYF
14,TRBV5-6,TRBJ2-7,TRBD2,CASSIGLAGIEQYF
15,TRBV5-1,TRBJ2-4,TRBD2,CASTNSGGAKNIQYF